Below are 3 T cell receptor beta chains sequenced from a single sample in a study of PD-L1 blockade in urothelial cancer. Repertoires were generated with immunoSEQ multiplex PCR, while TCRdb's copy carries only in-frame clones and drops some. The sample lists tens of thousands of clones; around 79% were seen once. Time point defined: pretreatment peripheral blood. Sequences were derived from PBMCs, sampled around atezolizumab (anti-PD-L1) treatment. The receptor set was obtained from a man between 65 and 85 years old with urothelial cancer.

This CDR3 is CASSSRGTGSGNTIYF. In DNA form, the CDR3 reads TGTGCCAGCAGCTCCCGAGGGACAGGGAGTGGAAACACCATATATTTT. The J gene is TRBJ1-3, the V gene TRBV7-2; 9 bases match TRBD1. The CDR3 has 16 amino acids. The germline CDR1 and CDR2 sequences are SGHTA and FQGNSA. With V trimmed by 4 bases and J by 3 bases, 7 bases remained unmatched.

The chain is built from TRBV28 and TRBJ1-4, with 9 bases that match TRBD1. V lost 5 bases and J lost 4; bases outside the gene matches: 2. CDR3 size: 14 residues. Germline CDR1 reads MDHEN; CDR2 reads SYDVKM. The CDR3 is CASSEDRGNEKLFF. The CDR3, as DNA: TGTGCCAGCAGTGAGGACAGGGGTAATGAAAAACTGTTTTTT.

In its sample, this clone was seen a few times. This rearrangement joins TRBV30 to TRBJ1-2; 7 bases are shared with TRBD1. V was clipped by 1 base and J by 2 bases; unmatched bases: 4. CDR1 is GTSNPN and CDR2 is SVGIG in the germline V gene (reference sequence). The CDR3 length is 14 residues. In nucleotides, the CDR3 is TGTGCCTGGAGTGGAGGGGGCCAAAACTATGGCTACACCTTC. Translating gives CAWSGGGQNYGYTF.